The 5 T cell receptor beta chains listed next were all sequenced from one sample in a study of beta chain features in type 1 diabetes (dated by TCRdb to between 2018 and 2020). The library was produced with the immunoSEQ multiplex PCR assay. The entire amount of isolated RNA was reverse transcribed using the High Capacity cDNA Reverse Transcription Kit, so the sequenced TCRB transcripts were expressed ones. Drawn from immuneACCESS, this table holds only the in-frame rearrangements with V and J called that TCRdb kept. Clones are partly lost; checked studies trace under half to an unresolved V gene and leave the rest unexplained. Within this sample are around 150,000 clones, with around 8% of them counted one time only. About 0.6% of the sample belongs to the ten largest clones. The material sequenced was central memory CD4+ T cells from blood. Receptor source: a man younger than 30 in good health.

This rearrangement joins TRBV7-2 to TRBJ2-7, with TRBD2 matching 11 bases. The junction had 2 bases not matched to a gene; V was cut back by 4 bases and J by 3 bases. Germline CDR1 SGHTA, CDR2 FQGNSA. This CDR3 region has 14 residues. CDR3 sequence: CASSSGLAGYEQYF. CDR3 in DNA: TGTGCCAGCAGCTCTGGACTAGCGGGCTACGAGCAGTACTTC.

The genes are TRBV10-3 and TRBJ1-1, with D perhaps TRBD1 (5 bases). The germline V gene has CDR1 ENHRY and CDR2 SYGVKD. V was pared by 8 bases and J by 1 base, with 17 bases between. The CDR3 extends over 15 amino acids. CDR3 bases: TGTGCCATCCTGGAGACAGTAAAAGAGAACACTGAAGCTTTCTTT. Translation: CAILETVKENTEAFF.

This clone was seen more than once but under ten times. The CDR3 DNA is TGTGCCAGCAGCCAAGCGGACGAGCAGTACTTC. Translated: CASSQADEQYF. The chain combines TRBV7-9 with TRBJ2-7; weak D call: TRBD2 (5 bases). V was shortened by 5 bases and J by 5 bases, with 7 bases between the two germline ends. The CDR3 is 11 residues long. Germline V gene lookup returns CDR1 SEHNR and CDR2 FQNEAQ (reference sequence).

This clone was observed a handful of times. The V call is TRBV6-5, the J call TRBJ2-7; a possible D gene is TRBD1 (5 bases). V was cut by 0 bases and J by 2 bases, with 11 bases left in between. The CDR3 spans 15 residues. Germline CDR1 is MNHEY and CDR2 is SVGAGI. The CDR3 reads CASSYSPGQTYEQYF. CDR3 nucleotide sequence: TGTGCCAGCAGTTACTCGCCAGGGCAAACCTACGAGCAGTACTTC.

This clone has only a few counts. This chain joins TRBV28 and TRBJ1-5; D unclear. Trimming took 5 bases from V and 7 from J, leaving 9 bases between them. CDR1 and CDR2 from the germline V gene are MDHEN and SYDVKM. This CDR3 has 12 amino acids. CDR3 coding DNA: TGTGCCAGCAGTCTAGTCGGGCAGCCCCAGCATTTT. Protein: CASSLVGQPQHF.